This TCR beta chain was identified in a study of T-cell reconstitution after alpha-beta-depleted transplantation in children. J gave up 2 bases and V 5 bases, and 6 bases lay outside the gene matches. This CDR3 spans 17 amino acids. Germline V gene lookup returns CDR1 MNHEY and CDR2 SVGEGT. This clonotype was counted a few times. Preparation of the TCRbeta library used unique molecular identifiers. TCRdb processed the PCR reads anew with MiXCR; each CDR3 protein has one entry. The sample records roughly 500,000 distinct CDR3 sequences, approximately 32% being singletons. This receptor was taken from a human donor who donated a stem cell graft to a child with aplastic anemia. Source: PBMCs from the stem cell graft donor, taken from the stem cell graft. V is TRBV6-2 or TRBV6-3 and J is TRBJ2-6; 10 bases align to TRBD1. The CDR3 DNA is TGTGCCAGCAGTCTCCGACAGGGGGCTCCTGGGGCCAACGTCCTGACTTTC. This codes for CASSLRQGAPGANVLTF.